This entry lists 15 T cell receptor beta chains sequenced from one sample in a study of cytomegalovirus exposure and HLA in healthy donors. Vbeta (60) and Jbeta (13) primers were used in the PCR. Clones were read by immunoSEQ multiplex PCR, and TCRdb kept only the in-frame ones, dropping some. The table includes approximately 120,000 clones, roughly 81% detected once. The sample taken for sequencing was PBMCs. Every receptor here comes from a woman between 25 and 40 years old in good health and CMV-seronegative.

Comments on this clone: Other nucleotide sequences in the sample specify the same CDR3. V usage is TRBV29-1 and J usage is TRBJ1-1; D not certain. The CDR3 sequence is 10 residues long. Trimming left V 5 bases short and J 5 bases short, with 6 bases between. From germline, CDR1 is SQVTM and CDR2 ANQGSEA. In DNA form, the CDR3 reads TGCAGCGTTCGGGGAACTGAAGCTTTCTTT. This gives the protein CSVRGTEAFF.

This chain connects TRBV19 to TRBJ1-5, with 9 bases that match TRBD1. V lost 6 bases and J lost 1; bases outside the gene matches: 7. Looked up from germline, CDR1 is LNHDA and CDR2 is SQIVND (reference sequence). CDR3 length: 16 amino acids. The DNA of the CDR3 is TGTGCCAGTAGGAGACAGGGGGACGGGAGCAATCAGCCCCAGCATTTT. This codes for CASRRQGDGSNQPQHF.

On this clone itself: One end of the junction varies from germline; a read error may be responsible. The rearrangement joins TRBV7-2 to TRBJ1-2; D call uncertain. Looked up from germline, CDR1 is SGHTA and CDR2 is FQGNSA. The CDR3 is 13 residues long. CDR3 DNA sequence: TGTGCCAGCAGCTTAATGGCGTACTACGGCTACACCTTC. It yields the protein CASSLMAYYGYTF.

This clone was seen just once. The chain uses TRBV27 and TRBJ1-2, with D perhaps matching TRBD1 (6 bases). Trimming stripped 5 bases from V and 5 bases from J, with 30 bases between. The CDR3 has 19 residues. Germline V lookup: CDR1 MNHEY, CDR2 SMNVEV (reference sequence). This chain's CDR3 is CASSHNLLDSNLRRYGYTF. The CDR3 nucleotides read TGTGCCAGCAGTCATAACCTCTTGGACAGCAACCTCCGCCGGTATGGCTACACCTTC.

This clone appeared a single time. The rearrangement links TRBV6-1 to TRBJ2-7; 10 bases are shared with TRBD1. The CDR3 extends over 15 amino acids. Germline assignment: CDR1 MNHNS and CDR2 SASEGT. J was trimmed by 5 bases and V by 4 bases; bases with no gene match: 8. The CDR3 DNA follows: TGTGCCAGCAGTGGATCCGGGACAGGGGTCGACGAGCAGTACTTC. Translated: CASSGSGTGVDEQYF.

This clone was observed a handful of times. The chain combines TRBV12-5 with TRBJ1-3; maybe TRBD1 (5 bases). CDR1 LGHNT and CDR2 FRNRAP come from the germline V gene. The CDR3 is 14 amino acids. V dropped 6 bases and J dropped 0 bases, with 9 bases sitting between them. CDR3: CASGATVSGNTIYF. CDR3 nucleotides: TGTGCTAGTGGCGCGACAGTCTCTGGAAACACCATATATTTT.

This clone showed up just a few times. Other DNA sequences in the same sample also yield this CDR3. This rearrangement joins TRBV9 to TRBJ1-3; the D is unclear. V was cut by 4 bases and J by 0 bases, with 5 bases left in between. This CDR3 region has 13 residues. CDR1 SGDLS and CDR2 YYNGEE come from the germline V gene. The CDR3 spells CASSSSSGNTIYF. CDR3 DNA: TGTGCCAGCAGCTCATCCTCTGGAAACACCATATATTTT.

This chain connects TRBV5-1 to TRBJ2-7; 7 bases agree with TRBD1. The V and J ends lost 3 bases and 6 bases, in that order; junction bases with no gene match: 9. The CDR3 length is 14 residues. Germline V lookup: CDR1 SGHRS, CDR2 YFSETQ. CDR3 region: CASSWQQGSGEQYF. The CDR3 region has the DNA TGCGCCAGCAGCTGGCAACAGGGGAGTGGCGAGCAGTACTTC. The variable domain in full, completed from reference TRBV5-1 and TRBJ2-7, reads KAGVTQTPRYLIKTRGQQVTLSCSPISGHRSVSWYQQTPGQGLQFLFEYFSETQRNKGNFPGRFSGRQFSNSRSEMNVSTLELGDSALYLCASSWQQGSGEQYFGPGTRLTVT.

The genes are TRBV7-8 and TRBJ2-3, with 12 positions matching TRBD2. J was trimmed by 4 bases and V by 0 bases; bases with no gene match: 5. The CDR3 contains 17 residues. Germline V gene data show CDR1 as SGHVS and CDR2 as FQNEAQ. The CDR3, as DNA: TGTGCCAGCAGCTTAGCGCGACTAGCGGGGGTCCCAGATACGCAGTATTTT. Its translation: CASSLARLAGVPDTQYF.

The chain carries TRBV13 and TRBJ2-7; 14 bases fit TRBD2. The CDR3 length is 14 residues. The V segment lost 3 bases and the J segment 6 bases; nucleotides outside the gene matches: 1. Germline assignment: CDR1 PRHDT and CDR2 FYEKMQ (reference sequence). CDR3 sequence (DNA): TGTGCCAGCAGCTTGGGACTAGCGGGAGTCGAGCAGTACTTC. It is translated as CASSLGLAGVEQYF.

This clone is a singleton in its sample. The chain recombines TRBV21-1 with TRBJ2-7; the D call TRBD2 from the table was never checked on the DNA. TRBV21-1 is given as a pseudogene. The CDR3 is made up of 15 amino acids. The CDR3 here is CASSKLAGLVYEQYF. The CDR3 DNA reads as TGTGCCAGCAGCAAATTAGCGGGATTAGTTTACGAGCAGTACTTC.

V gene TRBV7-9 combines with J gene TRBJ1-6, with TRBD1 as a possible D gene (5 bases). The length of the CDR3 is 16 residues. V was trimmed by 5 bases and J by 3 bases, leaving 14 bases between them. Germline V gene lookup returns CDR1 SEHNR and CDR2 FQNEAQ (reference sequence). CDR3 nucleotides: TGTGCCAGCAGCGCAGGAACAGGATTCTATAATTCACCCCTCCACTTT. Its protein product is CASSAGTGFYNSPLHF.

V and J are TRBV7-3 and TRBJ1-1; D gene uncertain. The V and J ends lost 2 bases and 0 bases respectively, with 4 bases between them. This CDR3 spans 13 amino acids. Germline V gene sequence: CDR1 SGHTA, CDR2 FQGTGA. CDR3 sequence (DNA): TGTGCCAGCAGCTTACAGGTGAACACTGAAGCTTTCTTT. This translates into CASSLQVNTEAFF.

The gene calls are TRBV30 and TRBJ1-2; D gene ambiguous. The CDR3 is 12 amino acids. The ends were cut back, 5 bases at V and 4 bases at J, with 11 bases in the middle. Germline CDR1 reads GTSNPN; CDR2 reads SVGIG (reference sequence). DNA of the CDR3: TGTGCCTGGGAAGGCGGAATCTATGGCTACACCTTC. Amino acid sequence: CAWEGGIYGYTF.

The chain carries TRBV30 and TRBJ2-7; maybe TRBD1 (5 bases). Germline V gene sequence: CDR1 GTSNPN, CDR2 SVGIG (reference sequence). The CDR3 has 11 amino acids. The ends were cut back, 5 bases at V and 7 bases at J, with 12 bases in the middle. The CDR3 protein is CAWVVGVEQYF. In DNA form, the CDR3 reads TGTGCCTGGGTAGTAGGGGTAGAGCAGTACTTC. Complete variable domain (other parts from reference TRBV30 and TRBJ2-7): SQTIHQWPATLVQPVGSPLSLECTVEGTSNPNLYWYRQAAGRGLQLLFYSVGIGQISSEVPQNLSASRPQDRQFILSSKKLLLSDSGFYLCAWVVGVEQYFGPGTRLTVT.